This TCR beta chain was recorded in a study of low-dose radiotherapy and immunotherapy resistance in tumors. The wider study: Intravenous ipilimumab 1 mg/kg every six weeks was given with nivolumab 240 mg every two weeks. Each patient took aspirin at a dose of 300 mg by mouth once daily over the course of four cycles, with dosing beginning on cycle 1 day 1.

Alpha and beta chains were covered, as first-strand cDNA relied on TRAV- and TRBV-specific primers. PCR amplification of the TCRs was performed with Phusion for 20 to 25 PCR cycles, and it relied on a constant-region primer together with a V-primer adapter. A single record per CDR3 protein comes from TCRdb applying MiXCR to the reads. This sample has tens of thousands of distinct CDR3 sequences, with less than 25% found just once. This CDR3 has 14 residues. The germline gives CDR1 DFQATT, CDR2 SNEGSKA (reference sequence). V dropped 3 bases and J dropped 5; count of bases not matched to a gene: 8. As for time point: after trial treatment. Indicated treatment: LDRT plus nivolumab, ipilimumab, low-dose cyclophosphamide and aspirin (RACIN trial). Inclusion covered patients whose advanced solid tumors lacked tumor-infiltrating lymphocytes. This clonotype was found many times.

The sample in question was PBMCs, obtained after low-dose radiotherapy plus immunotherapy. The chain has TRBV20-1 and TRBJ1-1, with TRBD1 identical over 8 bases. This TCR was sampled from a female donor with ovarian cancer. The CDR3 region has the DNA TGCAGTGCTAGCCTAACAGGGGGGGTTACTGAAGCTTTCTTT. This codes for CSASLTGGVTEAFF.